What follows are 21 T cell receptor beta chains derived from one specimen sequenced in a study of T cell clonotyping in hematopoietic cell transplantation. Assay used: immunoSEQ multiplex PCR; TCRdb lists only in-frame clones, some missing. The table records about 14,000 clones, around 97% of them present only once. This specimen consisted of peripheral blood mononuclear cells, obtained 30 days after allogeneic stem cell transplant. The receptors derive from a female patient in her fifties who had an allogeneic stem cell transplant from an unrelated donor, so T cells may come from the graft donor. Some clones in this sample may be carry-over from other donors' samples.

This chain uses TRBV18 with TRBJ2-7; D tentatively reads TRBD1 or TRBD2 (5 bases each). The CDR3 contains 17 residues. Germline assignment: CDR1 KGHSH and CDR2 LQKENI. V was cut by 4 bases and J by 5 bases, with 24 bases left in between. CDR3 protein: CASSLGPFPGPYNEQYF. The CDR3 DNA is TGTGCCAGCTCACTGGGACCGTTCCCGGGACCATATAACGAGCAGTACTTC.

The rearrangement joins TRBV30 to TRBJ1-3, with no clear D. Germline V gene sequence: CDR1 GTSNPN, CDR2 SVGIG (reference sequence). The V and J ends lost 3 bases and 0 bases respectively, with 3 bases between them. This CDR3 spans 12 amino acids. This CDR3 reads CAWSPSGNTIYF. CDR3 nucleotides: TGTGCCTGGAGCCCCTCTGGAAACACCATATATTTT.

The chain carries TRBV6-5 and TRBJ1-2, with D perhaps TRBD1 (5 bases). The V gene lost 2 bases and the J gene lost 4 bases, with 17 bases spanning the gap. Germline V gene sequence: CDR1 MNHEY, CDR2 SVGAGI. The CDR3 has 16 amino acids. In DNA form, the CDR3 reads TGTGCCAGCAGTTACGACAGTACGACGCGGGGCTATGGCTACACCTTC. As protein: CASSYDSTTRGYGYTF.

On this clone: Germline is not matched at one junction end, which may reflect a read error. The V gene is TRBV10-1, the J gene TRBJ2-7, with D possibly called TRBD1 or TRBD2 (5 bases each). The CDR3 spans 10 residues. Germline loops: CDR1 WNHNN, CDR2 SYGVQD (reference sequence). DNA of the CDR3: TGCGCCAACAACCCCCGGGACCGCTTGTGG. Protein sequence: CANNPRDRLW.

The chain uses TRBV11-2 and TRBJ1-2; TRBD1 aligns across 8 bases. The CDR3 length is 16 residues. J lost 0 bases, V lost 3 bases, and 6 bases had no gene match. Germline lookup yields CDR1 SGHAT and CDR2 FQNNGV. The CDR3: CASSFGRGPSNYGYTF. CDR3 in DNA: TGTGCCAGCAGCTTCGGCAGGGGGCCCTCTAACTATGGCTACACCTTC.

The chain has TRBV10-1 and TRBJ2-2, with 7 bases aligning to TRBD2. V dropped 8 bases and J dropped 7; count of bases not matched to a gene: 10. The CDR3 covers 14 residues. Per germline, CDR1 WNHNN and CDR2 SYGVQD (reference sequence). CDR3 amino acids: CASGPSGHDGELFF. CDR3 coding DNA: TGCGCCAGCGGGCCTAGCGGACATGACGGGGAGCTGTTTTTT.

The J gene is TRBJ2-7, the V gene TRBV7-6; D is unresolved. Trimming removed 5 bases from V and 2 bases from J, with 13 bases in between. The length of the CDR3 is 14 residues. The germline V gene encodes CDR1 SGHVS and CDR2 FNYEAQ. DNA for the CDR3: TGTGCCAGCAGCAGGACCGCTGGGACCTACGAGCAGTACTTC. It is translated as CASSRTAGTYEQYF.

This clone was counted a single time. This chain joins TRBV6-5 and TRBJ1-2, with 7 bases identical to TRBD1. J gave up 3 bases and V 6 bases, and 4 bases lay outside the gene matches. CDR3 length: 13 amino acids. Germline CDR1 reads MNHEY; CDR2 reads SVGAGI. The CDR3 loop is CASSFDRDYGYTF. The CDR3 DNA reads as TGTGCCAGCAGCTTTGACAGGGACTATGGCTACACCTTC.

V gene TRBV30 combines with J gene TRBJ2-3; D is unclear. The CDR3 contains 13 residues. Germline V gene data show CDR1 as GTSNPN and CDR2 as SVGIG (reference sequence). The CDR3 sequence is CALTKSSTDTQYF. Written as DNA, the CDR3 is TGTGCTTTAACGAAATCTAGCACAGATACGCAGTATTTT.

The rearrangement uses TRBV25-1 and TRBJ1-6; D is unresolved. CDR1 is MGHDK, CDR2 SYGVNS, per germline. This CDR3 comprises 13 residues. V was pared by 7 bases and J by 2 bases, with 6 bases between. The CDR3 nucleotides are TGTGCCAGCACAGAAGCCTATAATTCACCCCTCCACTTT. As protein: CASTEAYNSPLHF.

V is TRBV5-1 and J is TRBJ2-7; no clear D. Deletions cut 2 bases from V and 3 bases from J, with 12 bases between. The CDR3 totals 14 residues. The V gene's germline CDR1 is SGHRS and CDR2 YFSETQ. CDR3 sequence (DNA): TGCGCCAGCAGCTTTAAAGGGTTGGTCTACGAGCAGTACTTC. Translation: CASSFKGLVYEQYF.

This clone was counted a single time. This rearrangement joins TRBV9 to TRBJ1-5; D remains ambiguous. Looked up from germline, CDR1 is SGDLS and CDR2 is YYNGEE. Trimming took off 3 bases at V and 4 bases at J, with 14 bases between the two ends. This CDR3 comprises 15 residues. CDR3 DNA sequence: TGTGCCAGCAGCGAGGGAGGCTCAAGAAATCAGCCCCAGCATTTT. It encodes CASSEGGSRNQPQHF.

CDR3: CASDFGAGGIYNEQFF. For the CDR3, the DNA is TGCGCCAGCGATTTTGGAGCGGGAGGTATCTACAATGAGCAGTTCTTC. The rearrangement links TRBV5-1 to TRBJ2-1, with TRBD2 matching over 9 bases. After removal of 7 bases from V and 3 bases from J, the junction contained 11 bases not matched to a gene. Germline V gene data show CDR1 as SGHRS and CDR2 as YFSETQ. This CDR3 is built from 16 residues.

The count of this clone is one. The chain carries TRBV6-5 and TRBJ1-6; tentative D call: TRBD1 (6 bases). There are 16 residues in the CDR3. Germline V gene data show CDR1 as MNHEY and CDR2 as SVGAGI. With 0 bases removed from V and 9 bases from J, the gap between germline ends came to 15 bases. CDR3: CASSYSRQALPSPLHF. CDR3 in DNA: TGTGCCAGCAGTTACTCGAGACAGGCTCTGCCTTCACCCCTCCACTTT.

This clone came up once. The chain combines TRBV29-1 with TRBJ1-4, with D unresolved. This CDR3 region has 11 residues. Germline V gene lookup returns CDR1 SQVTM and CDR2 ANQGSEA. Trimming removed 7 bases at V and 8 bases at J, with 11 bases between. The CDR3 nucleotides are TGCAGCGGGGGTAGGGAGGAAAAACTGTTTTTT. This encodes CSGGREEKLFF. Looking up the rest from reference TRBV29-1 and TRBJ1-4 gives the full variable domain: SAVISQKPSRDICQRGTSLTIQCQVDSQVTMMFWYRQQPGQSLTLIATANQGSEATYESGFVIDKFPISRPNLTFSTLTVSNMSPEDSSIYLCSGGREEKLFFGSGTQLSVL.

The genes are TRBV28 and TRBJ2-1; the match to TRBD2 covers 7 bases. Trimming took 5 bases from V and 0 from J; bases not matched to a gene: 1. The CDR3 contains 14 residues. Germline V gene data show CDR1 as MDHEN and CDR2 as SYDVKM. The chain's CDR3 is CASSLADSYNEQFF. DNA for the CDR3: TGTGCCAGCAGTCTAGCGGACTCCTACAATGAGCAGTTCTTC.

The CDR3 reads CASSRWTGSGSYEQYF. DNA for the CDR3: TGTGCCAGCAGCCGTTGGACAGGGTCAGGCTCCTACGAGCAGTACTTC. The genes are TRBV5-8 and TRBJ2-7; 8 bases are shared with TRBD1. The CDR3 covers 16 residues. The germline V gene has CDR1 SGHTS and CDR2 YDEGEE. Trimming removed 4 bases from V and 0 bases from J; junction bases left unmatched: 9.

V usage is TRBV4-1 and J usage is TRBJ1-4; a weak D match, TRBD1 (5 bases). CDR1 and CDR2 from the germline V gene are MGHRA and YSYEKL. With 4 bases removed from V and 2 bases from J, the gap between germline ends came to 11 bases. This CDR3 comprises 15 residues. The CDR3 DNA sequence: TGCGCCAGCAGCCGTCAGGGTACCACTAATGAAAAACTGTTTTTT. Its translation: CASSRQGTTNEKLFF.

The chain uses TRBV30 and TRBJ1-5, with TRBD1 identical over 8 bases. Per the germline V gene, CDR1 is GTSNPN and CDR2 is SVGIG (reference sequence). The CDR3 spans 13 residues. The V gene end was trimmed by 2 bases and the J gene end by 8 bases; junction bases not matched to a gene: 5. Here the CDR3 DNA reads TGTGCCTGGAGTAGCCAGGGGGCTGAGCCCCAGCATTTT. Its protein product is CAWSSQGAEPQHF.

The chain uses TRBV4-1 and TRBJ2-7, with D possibly being TRBD1 (7 bases). CDR3 length equals 16 residues. Germline lookup yields CDR1 MGHRA and CDR2 YSYEKL. Trimming left V 3 bases short and J 1 base short, with 16 bases between. The CDR3 reads CASSQTGRNFSYEQYF. The DNA of the CDR3 is TGCGCCAGCAGCCAGACAGGGAGGAATTTTTCCTACGAGCAGTACTTC.

The V call is TRBV7-9, the J call TRBJ2-3; possible D gene TRBD2, 6 bases. This CDR3 spans 14 amino acids. V lost 5 bases and J 0 bases, leaving 9 bases between the germline ends. CDR1 is SEHNR, CDR2 FQNEAQ, per germline (reference sequence). CDR3 coding DNA: TGTGCCAGCAGCCCTGGGACTAGCACAGATACGCAGTATTTT. Translation gives CASSPGTSTDTQYF.